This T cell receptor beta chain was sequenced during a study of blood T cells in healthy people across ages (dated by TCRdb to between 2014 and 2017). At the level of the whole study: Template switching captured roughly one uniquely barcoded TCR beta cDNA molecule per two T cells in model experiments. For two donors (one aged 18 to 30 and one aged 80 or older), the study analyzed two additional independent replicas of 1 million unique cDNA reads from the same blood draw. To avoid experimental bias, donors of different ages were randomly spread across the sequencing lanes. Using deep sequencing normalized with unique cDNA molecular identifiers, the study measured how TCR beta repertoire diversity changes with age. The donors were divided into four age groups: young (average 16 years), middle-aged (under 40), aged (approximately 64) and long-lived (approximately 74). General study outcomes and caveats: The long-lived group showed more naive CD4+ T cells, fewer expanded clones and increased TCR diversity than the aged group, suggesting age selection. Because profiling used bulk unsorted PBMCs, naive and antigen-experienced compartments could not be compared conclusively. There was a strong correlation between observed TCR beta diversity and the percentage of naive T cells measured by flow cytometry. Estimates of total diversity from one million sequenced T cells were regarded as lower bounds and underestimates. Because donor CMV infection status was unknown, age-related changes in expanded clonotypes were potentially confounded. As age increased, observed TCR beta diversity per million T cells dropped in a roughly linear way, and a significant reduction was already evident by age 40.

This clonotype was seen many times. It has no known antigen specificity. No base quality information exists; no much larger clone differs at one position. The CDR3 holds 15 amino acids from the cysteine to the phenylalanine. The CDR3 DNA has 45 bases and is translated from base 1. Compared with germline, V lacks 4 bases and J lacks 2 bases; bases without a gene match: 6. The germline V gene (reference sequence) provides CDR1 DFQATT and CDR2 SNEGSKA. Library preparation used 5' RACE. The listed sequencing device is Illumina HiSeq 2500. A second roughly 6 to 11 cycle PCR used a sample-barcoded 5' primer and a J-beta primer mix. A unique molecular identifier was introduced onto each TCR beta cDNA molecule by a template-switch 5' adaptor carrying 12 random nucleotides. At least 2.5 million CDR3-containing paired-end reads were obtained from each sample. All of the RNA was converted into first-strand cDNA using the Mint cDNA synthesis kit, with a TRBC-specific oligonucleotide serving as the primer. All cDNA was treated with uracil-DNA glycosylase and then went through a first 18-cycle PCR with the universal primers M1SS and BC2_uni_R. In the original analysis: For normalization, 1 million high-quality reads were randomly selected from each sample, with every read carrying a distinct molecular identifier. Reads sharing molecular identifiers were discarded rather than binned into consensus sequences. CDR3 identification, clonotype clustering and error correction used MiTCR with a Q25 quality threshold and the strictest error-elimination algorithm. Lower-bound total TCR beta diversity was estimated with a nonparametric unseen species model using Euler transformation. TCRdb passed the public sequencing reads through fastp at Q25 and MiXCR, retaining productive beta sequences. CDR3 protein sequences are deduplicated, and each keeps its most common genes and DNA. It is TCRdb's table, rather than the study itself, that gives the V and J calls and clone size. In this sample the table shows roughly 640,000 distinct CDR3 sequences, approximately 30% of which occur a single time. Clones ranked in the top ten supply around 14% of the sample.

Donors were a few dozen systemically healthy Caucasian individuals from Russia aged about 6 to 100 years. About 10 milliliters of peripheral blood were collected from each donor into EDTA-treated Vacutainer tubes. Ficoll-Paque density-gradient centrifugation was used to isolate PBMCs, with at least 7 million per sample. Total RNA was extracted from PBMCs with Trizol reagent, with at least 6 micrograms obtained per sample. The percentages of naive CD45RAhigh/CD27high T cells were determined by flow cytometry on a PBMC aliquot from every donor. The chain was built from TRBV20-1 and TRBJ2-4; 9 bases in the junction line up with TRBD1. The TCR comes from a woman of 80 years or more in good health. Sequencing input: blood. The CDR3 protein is CSATDRGKTKNIQYF. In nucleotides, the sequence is TGCAGTGCTACCGACAGGGGGAAGACCAAAAACATTCAGTACTTC.